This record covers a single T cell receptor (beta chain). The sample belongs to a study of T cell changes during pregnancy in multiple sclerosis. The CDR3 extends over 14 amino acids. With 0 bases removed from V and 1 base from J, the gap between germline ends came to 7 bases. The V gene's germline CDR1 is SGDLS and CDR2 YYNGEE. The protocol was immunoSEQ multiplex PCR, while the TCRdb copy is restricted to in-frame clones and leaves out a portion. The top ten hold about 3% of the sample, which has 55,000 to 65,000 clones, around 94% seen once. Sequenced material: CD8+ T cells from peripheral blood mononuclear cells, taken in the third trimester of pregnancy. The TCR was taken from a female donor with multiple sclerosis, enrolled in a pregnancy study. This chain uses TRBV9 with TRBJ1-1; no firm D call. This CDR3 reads CASSVGAGNTEAFF. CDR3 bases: TGTGCCAGCAGCGTAGGTGCAGGGAACACTGAAGCTTTCTTT.